This TCR beta chain is from a study of blood T cell repertoires in COVID-19. On the study more broadly: The United States, Italy and Spain supplied acute and convalescent COVID-19 samples.

Trimming removed 4 bases at V and 4 bases at J, with 16 bases between. The CDR3 is 15 residues long. Germline CDR1 reads MNHEY; CDR2 reads SMNVEV (reference sequence). Sequencing was performed with immunoSEQ multiplex PCR; in TCRdb, only in-frame clones are kept and a portion is missing. Here the sample spans approximately 240,000 clones, approximately 84% being singletons. This chain connects TRBV27 to TRBJ1-1; possibly TRBD1 for D (6 bases). The clonotype was recovered from a man in his forties or fifties who had recovered from COVID-19. The specimen sequenced was peripheral blood. The CDR3 is CASSSGHPSGTEAFF. The CDR3 nucleotides read TGTGCCAGCAGTTCGGGACATCCAAGCGGCACTGAAGCTTTCTTT.